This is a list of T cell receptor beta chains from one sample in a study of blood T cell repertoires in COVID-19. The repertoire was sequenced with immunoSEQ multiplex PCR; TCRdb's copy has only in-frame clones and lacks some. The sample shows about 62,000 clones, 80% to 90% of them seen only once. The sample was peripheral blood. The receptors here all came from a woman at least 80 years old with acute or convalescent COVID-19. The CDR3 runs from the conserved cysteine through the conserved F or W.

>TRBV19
CASSSNRGRVEKLFF
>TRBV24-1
CATSDIAGVGLDTQYF
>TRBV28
CASSLKGPYYEQYF
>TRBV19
CASSAGQGFVGELFF
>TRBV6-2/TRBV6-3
CASSRDGQGYYGYTF
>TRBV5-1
CASSLQPGANQETQYF
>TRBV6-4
CASSDSSFPGELFF
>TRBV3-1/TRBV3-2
CASSQDPSGRVNTGELFF
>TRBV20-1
CSASWARGGQYF
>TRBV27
CASSRRGGTDTQYF
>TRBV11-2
CASSFSSGTQYF
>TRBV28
CASRLGGRNEKLFF
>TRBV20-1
CSASMEQIYEQYF
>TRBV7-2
CASSLHRGQNTEAFF
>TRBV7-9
CASSLFPRGNTGELFF
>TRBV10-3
CAISESGLVANVLTF
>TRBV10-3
CAISWQPEVEQYF
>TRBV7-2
CASSFNGGTDTQYF
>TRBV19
CASSTATGANYNEQFF
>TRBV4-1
CASSQDGGRGQLHF
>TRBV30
CAWSQGGIYEQYF
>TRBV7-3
CASSLLAGADTQYF
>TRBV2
CASSGVANTGELFF
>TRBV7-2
CASSLDLGTSGSLDEQYF
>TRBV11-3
CASSLERTGRSSETQYF
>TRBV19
CASSAITGTGGEYEQYF